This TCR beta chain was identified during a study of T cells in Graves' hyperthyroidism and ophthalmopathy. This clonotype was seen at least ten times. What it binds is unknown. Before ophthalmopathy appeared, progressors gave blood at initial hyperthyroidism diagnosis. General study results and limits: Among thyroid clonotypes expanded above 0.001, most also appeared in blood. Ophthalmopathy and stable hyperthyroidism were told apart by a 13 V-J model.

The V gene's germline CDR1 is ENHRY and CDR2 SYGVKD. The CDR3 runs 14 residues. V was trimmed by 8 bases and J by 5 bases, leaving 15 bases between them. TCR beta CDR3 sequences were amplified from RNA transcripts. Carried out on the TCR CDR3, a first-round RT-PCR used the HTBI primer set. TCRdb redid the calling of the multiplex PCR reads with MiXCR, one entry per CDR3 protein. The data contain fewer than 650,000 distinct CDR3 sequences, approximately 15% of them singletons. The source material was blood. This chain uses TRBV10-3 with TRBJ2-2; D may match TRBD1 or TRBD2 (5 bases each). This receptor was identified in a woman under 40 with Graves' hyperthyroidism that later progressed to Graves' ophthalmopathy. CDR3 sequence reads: CAIDGRDGTGELFF. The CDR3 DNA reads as TGTGCCATCGATGGCAGGGACGGAACCGGGGAGCTGTTTTTT.